The rows below give T cell receptor beta chains drawn from one sample of a study of T cell repertoires in cytomegalovirus infection. TCRdb redid the calling of the reads with MiXCR, one entry per CDR3 protein. The data show roughly 300,000 distinct CDR3 sequences, with roughly 9.5% seen just once and around 4.5% held by the top ten. Sequencing input: PBMCs. The source is a human donor in good health (CMV status not recorded). Some clones in this sample may be carry-over from other donors' samples. Each CDR3 is given with its conserved first and last residue. Each record gives: J gene, V gene, clone size, D gene, CDR3 protein, CDR3 DNA. A D gene is named only where the DNA matches it firmly. Clone size, where shown, is once, few, many, or a class for clones that have expanded.

J gene: TRBJ1-1; V gene: TRBV7-9; clone size: many; D gene: TRBD1; CDR3 protein: CASSSTLPDRGRLDTEAFF; CDR3 DNA: TGTGCCAGCAGCTCCACTCTACCAGACAGGGGGCGTCTGGACACTGAAGCTTTCTTT
J gene: TRBJ1-5; V gene: TRBV6-2/TRBV6-3; clone size: many; D gene: NA; CDR3 protein: CASSYFSREQPQHF; CDR3 DNA: TGTGCCAGCAGTTACTTCAGCAGGGAACAGCCCCAGCATTTT
J gene: TRBJ1-5; V gene: TRBV7-2; clone size: many; D gene: NA; CDR3 protein: CASSFGRRSNQPQHF; CDR3 DNA: TGTGCCAGCAGCTTTGGACGGAGGAGCAATCAGCCCCAGCATTTT
J gene: TRBJ2-5; V gene: TRBV25-1; clone size: many; D gene: NA; CDR3 protein: CASNSGVETQYF; CDR3 DNA: TGTGCCAGTAACTCGGGGGTGGAGACCCAGTACTTC
J gene: TRBJ2-1; V gene: TRBV27; clone size: NA; D gene: TRBD2; CDR3 protein: CASSFDPTSGSGEQFF; CDR3 DNA: TGTGCCAGCAGTTTCGACCCGACTAGCGGGAGTGGAGAGCAGTTCTTC
J gene: TRBJ2-2; V gene: TRBV6-2/TRBV6-3; clone size: few; D gene: TRBD1; CDR3 protein: CASSYYRGRNTGELFF; CDR3 DNA: TGTGCCAGCAGTTACTATAGGGGGCGGAACACCGGGGAGCTGTTTTTT
J gene: TRBJ2-7; V gene: TRBV6-1; clone size: many; D gene: NA; CDR3 protein: CASSNPGPSSYEQYF; CDR3 DNA: TGTGCCAGCAGTAATCCGGGACCCAGCTCCTACGAGCAGTACTTC
J gene: TRBJ1-3; V gene: TRBV7-9; clone size: many; D gene: TRBD1; CDR3 protein: CASSRQGPANTIYF; CDR3 DNA: TGTGCCAGCAGTCGACAGGGACCAGCAAACACCATATATTTT
J gene: TRBJ1-5; V gene: TRBV7-9; clone size: many; D gene: TRBD1; CDR3 protein: CASSPGQGASNQPQHF; CDR3 DNA: TGTGCCAGCAGCCCCGGACAGGGGGCTAGCAATCAGCCCCAGCATTTT
J gene: TRBJ2-3; V gene: TRBV6-2/TRBV6-3; clone size: NA; D gene: TRBD2; CDR3 protein: CASSYTPGTNTQYF; CDR3 DNA: TGTGCCAGCAGTTACACCCCGGGGACTAATACGCAGTATTTT
J gene: TRBJ2-7; V gene: TRBV7-8; clone size: many; D gene: NA; CDR3 protein: CASSFSSVAGYEQYF; CDR3 DNA: TGTGCCAGCAGCTTTTCTTCGGTAGCCGGCTACGAGCAGTACTTC
J gene: TRBJ2-5; V gene: TRBV7-2; clone size: many; D gene: TRBD2; CDR3 protein: CAVAGGVGETQYF; CDR3 DNA: TGTGCAGTTGCGGGAGGGGTGGGGGAGACCCAGTACTTC
J gene: TRBJ2-7; V gene: TRBV20-1; clone size: NA; D gene: TRBD2; CDR3 protein: CSARDPETSGAFPF; CDR3 DNA: TGCAGTGCTAGAGATCCGGAGACTAGCGGAGCTTTCCCCTTC
J gene: TRBJ2-4; V gene: TRBV6-2/TRBV6-3; clone size: few; D gene: TRBD2; CDR3 protein: CASSFPPLTSDLAKNIQYF; CDR3 DNA: TGTGCCAGCAGTTTTCCCCCGCTCACTAGCGACCTAGCCAAAAACATTCAGTACTTC
J gene: TRBJ2-3; V gene: TRBV7-2; clone size: many; D gene: NA; CDR3 protein: CASKAGRTDTQYF; CDR3 DNA: TGTGCCAGCAAGGCGGGCCGCACAGATACGCAGTATTTT
J gene: TRBJ1-2; V gene: TRBV4-1; clone size: many; D gene: NA; CDR3 protein: CASSGGNNYGYTF; CDR3 DNA: TGCGCCAGCAGCGGGGGGAATAACTATGGCTACACCTTC
J gene: TRBJ2-4; V gene: TRBV12-5; clone size: NA; D gene: TRBD1; CDR3 protein: CASGLGGWSKNIQYF; CDR3 DNA: TGTGCTAGTGGTCTAGGGGGCTGGTCCAAAAACATTCAGTACTTC
J gene: TRBJ2-1; V gene: TRBV5-8; clone size: many; D gene: TRBD2; CDR3 protein: CASSLILAGVWNNEQFF; CDR3 DNA: TGTGCCAGCAGCTTGATCCTAGCGGGAGTGTGGAATAATGAGCAGTTCTTC
J gene: TRBJ1-2; V gene: TRBV20-1; clone size: few; D gene: NA; CDR3 protein: CSAGTANYGYTF; CDR3 DNA: TGCAGTGCCGGGACTGCAAACTATGGCTACACCTTC
J gene: TRBJ2-3; V gene: TRBV7-2; clone size: NA; D gene: NA; CDR3 protein: CATGGEGRGTQYF; CDR3 DNA: TGTGCCACCGGCGGGGAGGGCAGGGGTACGCAGTATTTT
J gene: TRBJ2-7; V gene: TRBV7-6; clone size: NA; D gene: TRBD2; CDR3 protein: CASSLEYWGAGVYEQYF; CDR3 DNA: TGTGCCAGCAGCTTAGAGTACTGGGGAGCGGGGGTCTACGAGCAGTACTTC
J gene: TRBJ2-3; V gene: TRBV20-1; clone size: NA; D gene: NA; CDR3 protein: CSASPGQTSTDTQYF; CDR3 DNA: TGCAGTGCTAGCCCCGGACAGACCAGCACAGATACGCAGTATTTT
J gene: TRBJ2-7; V gene: TRBV6-6; clone size: NA; D gene: NA; CDR3 protein: CASSYSRRSYEQYF; CDR3 DNA: TGTGCCAGCAGTTACTCGAGACGGTCCTACGAGCAGTACTTC
J gene: TRBJ2-2; V gene: TRBV6-5; clone size: NA; D gene: NA; CDR3 protein: CASSYSGGQTGELFF; CDR3 DNA: TGTGCCAGCAGTTACTCCGGGGGTCAAACCGGGGAGCTGTTTTTT
J gene: TRBJ1-2; V gene: TRBV7-8; clone size: once; D gene: NA; CDR3 protein: CASSSNLWTTNYGYTF; CDR3 DNA: TGTGCCAGCAGCTCTAATCTATGGACAACTAACTATGGCTACACCTTC
J gene: TRBJ1-5; V gene: TRBV5-5; clone size: few; D gene: NA; CDR3 protein: CASSFKGRDPQLNQPQHF; CDR3 DNA: TGTGCCAGCAGCTTCAAGGGCCGGGACCCCCAGCTCAATCAGCCCCAGCATTTT
J gene: TRBJ1-5; V gene: TRBV7-2; clone size: many; D gene: NA; CDR3 protein: CASSAGWRGSNQPQHF; CDR3 DNA: TGTGCCAGCAGCGCCGGGTGGAGAGGTTCTAATCAGCCCCAGCATTTT
J gene: TRBJ2-1; V gene: TRBV7-2; clone size: few; D gene: NA; CDR3 protein: CASSLRRVSSYNEQFF; CDR3 DNA: TGTGCCAGCAGCTTACGTAGAGTGAGCTCCTACAATGAGCAGTTCTTC
J gene: TRBJ2-1; V gene: TRBV12-3/TRBV12-4; clone size: many; D gene: NA; CDR3 protein: CASTPRGATRFGEQFF; CDR3 DNA: TGTGCCAGCACCCCAAGGGGAGCGACGAGGTTTGGGGAGCAGTTCTTC
J gene: TRBJ2-2; V gene: TRBV6-5; clone size: many; D gene: TRBD2; CDR3 protein: CASSLSGGNTGELFF; CDR3 DNA: TGTGCCAGCAGTTTAAGCGGGGGAAACACCGGGGAGCTGTTTTTT
J gene: TRBJ2-7; V gene: TRBV5-4; clone size: NA; D gene: TRBD2; CDR3 protein: CASSLWGGTYEQYF; CDR3 DNA: TGTGCCAGCAGCTTGTGGGGGGGTACCTACGAGCAGTACTTC
J gene: TRBJ1-5; V gene: TRBV6-2/TRBV6-3; clone size: many; D gene: NA; CDR3 protein: CASTTQNGQTNQPQHF; CDR3 DNA: TGTGCCAGCACCACACAGAACGGACAGACAAATCAGCCCCAGCATTTT
J gene: TRBJ2-3; V gene: TRBV7-3; clone size: NA; D gene: NA; CDR3 protein: CASSSDLSRWGRDTQYF; CDR3 DNA: TGTGCCAGCAGCTCAGATCTGAGCCGGTGGGGCAGAGATACGCAGTATTTT
J gene: TRBJ2-7; V gene: TRBV27; clone size: NA; D gene: NA; CDR3 protein: CASSFTPPGRWYEQYF; CDR3 DNA: TGTGCCAGCAGTTTTACACCCCCGGGCCGGTGGTACGAGCAGTACTTC
J gene: TRBJ1-5; V gene: TRBV10-3; clone size: NA; D gene: NA; CDR3 protein: CAIRQGDGNQPQHF; CDR3 DNA: TGTGCCATCAGACAGGGTGATGGCAATCAGCCCCAGCATTTT
J gene: TRBJ2-1; V gene: TRBV7-2; clone size: many; D gene: NA; CDR3 protein: CASSLGGTQQFF; CDR3 DNA: TGTGCCAGCAGCTTAGGGGGGACTCAGCAGTTCTTC
J gene: TRBJ1-6; V gene: TRBV7-6; clone size: many; D gene: TRBD1; CDR3 protein: CASSTRQGSYNSPLHF; CDR3 DNA: TGTGCCAGCAGCACTAGACAGGGGTCCTATAATTCACCCCTCCACTTT
J gene: TRBJ1-4; V gene: TRBV20-1; clone size: NA; D gene: NA; CDR3 protein: CSAAPVGTNEKLFF; CDR3 DNA: TGCAGTGCTGCTCCAGTGGGAACTAATGAAAAACTGTTTTTT